The 32 T cell receptor beta chains reported below all come from one sample, sequenced in a study of CXCR3 chemokines and chemotherapy response in bladder cancer. TCRdb re-derived calls from the PCR reads in MiXCR, one entry per CDR3 protein. The table has around 1,700 distinct CDR3 sequences, 21% seen once. This specimen was collected from a patient whose treatment included neoadjuvant chemotherapy. All receptors derive from a human donor with bladder cancer that did not respond to neoadjuvant chemotherapy.

This clonotype was detected once. A far larger clone differs by one base, so this is likely a read error. The rearrangement uses TRBV5-6 and TRBJ1-6, with TRBD1 as a possible D gene (5 bases). Germline loops: CDR1 SGHDT, CDR2 YYEEEE. The CDR3 runs to 17 residues. V gave up 4 bases and J gave up 0 bases, with 14 bases separating them. The CDR3 sequence: CASSLGDPSSYNSPLHF. CDR3 bases: TGTGCCAGCAGCCTAGGGGACCCGAGCTCCTATAATTCACCCCTCCACTTT.

The table lists this clonotype with a count of one. A far more abundant clone sits one base away, making this likely a read error. The genes are TRBV24-1 and TRBJ2-1, with D maybe TRBD1 (5 bases). Germline V gene lookup returns CDR1 KGHDR and CDR2 SFDVKD. The CDR3 loop spans 13 amino acids. The CDR3 region is CASSSSTDNEQFF. CDR3 DNA: TGTGCCAGCAGTTCCTCGACAGACAATGAGCAGTTCTTC.

This clonotype is large within its sample. DNA for the CDR3: TGTGCCAGCAGTTTCGCCTTGCGGGAGTATGCTTCCTACGAGCAGTACTTC. Translation gives CASSFALREYASYEQYF. The chain has TRBV28 and TRBJ2-7; the match to TRBD2 covers 7 bases. This CDR3 comprises 17 residues. Trimming removed 3 bases from V and 1 base from J; junction bases left unmatched: 12. Germline V gene data show CDR1 as MDHEN and CDR2 as SYDVKM.

By sample share, this clonotype is medium-sized. V usage is TRBV6-6 and J usage is TRBJ2-1; D gene unclear. The CDR3 has 12 amino acids. The germline gives CDR1 MNHNY, CDR2 SVGAGI (reference sequence). Trimming shortened V by 5 bases and J by 5 bases, and 7 bases separated the two germline ends. CDR3 residues: CASSHGDNEQFF. Written as DNA, the CDR3 is TGTGCCAGCAGTCACGGTGACAATGAGCAGTTCTTC.

This clonotype was recorded many times. The chain joins TRBV27 to TRBJ1-4; D might be TRBD1 (5 bases). CDR1 and CDR2 from the germline V gene are MNHEY and SMNVEV (reference sequence). The CDR3 consists of 13 residues. Trimming cost V 6 bases and J 5 bases, with 10 bases left between them. The CDR3 here is CASRTVRNEKLFF. Here the CDR3 DNA reads TGTGCCAGCAGGACAGTTCGAAATGAAAAACTGTTTTTT.

The J gene is TRBJ2-1, the V gene TRBV6-6, with 8 bases matching TRBD1. The V segment lost 2 bases and the J segment 7 bases; nucleotides outside the gene matches: 10. The germline V gene encodes CDR1 MNHNY and CDR2 SVGAGI (reference sequence). The CDR3 length is 16 residues. CDR3 bases: TGTGCCAGCAGTTACCGACCCACAGGGGGGAATAATGAGCAGTTCTTC. This translates into CASSYRPTGGNNEQFF.

V usage is TRBV18 and J usage is TRBJ2-5; 12 bases agree with TRBD1. The length of the CDR3 is 17 residues. With V trimmed by 1 base and J by 2 bases, 5 bases remained unmatched. Germline loops: CDR1 KGHSH, CDR2 LQKENI. The CDR3: CASSPRGTGGLQETQYF. The CDR3 nucleotides are TGTGCCAGCTCACCACGGGGGACAGGGGGCCTTCAAGAGACCCAGTACTTC.

This clonotype was observed many times. The chain has TRBV12-3 or TRBV12-4 and TRBJ2-1, with TRBD2 matching 12 bases. With V trimmed by 4 bases and J by 2 bases, 6 bases remained unmatched. This CDR3 region has 17 residues. CDR3 amino acids: CASSYLSSGGAYNEQFF. Written as DNA, the CDR3 is TGTGCCAGCAGTTACCTTTCTAGCGGGGGGGCCTACAATGAGCAGTTCTTC.

This clonotype rates as large. V is TRBV28 and J is TRBJ2-4; D gene ambiguous. The V gene's germline CDR1 is MDHEN and CDR2 SYDVKM. The CDR3 has 14 residues. Trimming shortened V by 1 base and J by 1 base, and 5 bases separated the two germline ends. The CDR3 nucleotides are TGTGCCAGCAGTTTATTTTGGGCCAAAAACATTCAGTACTTC. This encodes CASSLFWAKNIQYF.

This clonotype is medium-sized by share. The CDR3 DNA reads TGTGCCAGCAGCCAACTTACCGTGGGGTTGCAGTACTTC. This translates into CASSQLTVGLQYF. The chain employs TRBV7-9 and TRBJ2-7; D remains unclear. The CDR3 has 13 amino acids. Looked up from germline, CDR1 is SEHNR and CDR2 is FQNEAQ (reference sequence). Trimming shortened V by 5 bases and J by 9 bases, and 17 bases separated the two germline ends. Combining the CDR3 with reference TRBV7-9 and TRBJ2-7 gives the whole variable domain DTGVSQNPRHKITKRGQNVTFRCDPISEHNRLYWYRQTLGQGPEFLTYFQNEAQLEKSRLLSDRFSAERPKGSFSTLEIQRTEQGDSAMYLCASSQLTVGLQYFGPGTRLTVT.

The rearrangement links TRBV6-1 to TRBJ2-5, with 10 bases lining up with TRBD1. The germline V gene encodes CDR1 MNHNS and CDR2 SASEGT. J gave up 2 bases and V 4 bases, and 10 bases lay outside the gene matches. CDR3 length equals 17 residues. CDR3: CASSAGTGVGLQETQYF. DNA of the CDR3: TGTGCCAGCAGTGCCGGGACAGGGGTTGGCCTGCAAGAGACCCAGTACTTC.

Remarks on this clonotype: This likely reflects a read error, since a far larger clone is one base away. The chain uses TRBV6-2 or TRBV6-3 and TRBJ2-7; TRBD2 matches 11 bases. Germline V lookup: CDR1 MNHEY, CDR2 SVGEGT. V shed 2 bases and J 3 bases; nucleotides not matched to a gene: 9. The CDR3 covers 17 residues. CDR3 in amino acids: CASSYTSGGHTLYEQYF. In DNA form, the CDR3 reads TGTGCCAGCAGTTACACTAGCGGGGGCCACACCCTCTACGAGCAGTACTTC.

This clonotype is deemed medium-sized. The chain recombines TRBV5-6 with TRBJ2-5; TRBD2 agrees at 9 bases. The germline gives CDR1 SGHDT, CDR2 YYEEEE. The V gene end was trimmed by 6 bases and the J gene end by 2 bases; junction bases not matched to a gene: 14. The CDR3 has 17 amino acids. CDR3: CASNAAGGPRNQETQYF. In nucleotides, the CDR3 is TGTGCCAGCAATGCGGCGGGGGGGCCCCGTAATCAAGAGACCCAGTACTTC.

This clonotype was detected ten times or more. The DNA of the CDR3 is TGTGCCAGCAGCCCTCAGGGGGACTCCTACGAGCAGTACTTC. Translation gives CASSPQGDSYEQYF. The chain has TRBV7-2 and TRBJ2-7, with 7 positions matching TRBD1. V dropped 5 bases and J dropped 0; count of bases not matched to a gene: 4. The CDR3 length is 14 residues. Germline V gene sequence: CDR1 SGHTA, CDR2 FQGNSA.

By frequency in the sample, this clonotype is medium-sized (0.01 to 0.1%). The V gene is TRBV6-5, the J gene TRBJ2-3, with 13 bases fitting TRBD2. V was pared by 0 bases and J by 4 bases, with 7 bases of the junction left unmatched. The CDR3 has 18 amino acids. The V gene's germline CDR1 is MNHEY and CDR2 SVGAGI. CDR3 region: CASSYSMGLAGRSDTQYF. The CDR3 DNA sequence: TGTGCCAGCAGTTACTCGATGGGACTAGCGGGGAGGTCAGATACGCAGTATTTT.

This clonotype is large within its sample. In DNA, the CDR3 is TGTGCCAGCTCACCACGGCGTGGGGGGCAGTTTAATTCACCCCTCCACTTT. Translating gives CASSPRRGGQFNSPLHF. The V call is TRBV18, the J call TRBJ1-6, with D tentatively TRBD1 (6 bases). Germline V gene sequence: CDR1 KGHSH, CDR2 LQKENI. The CDR3 is made up of 17 amino acids. The V end lost 1 base, the J end lost 6 bases, and 16 bases lay between the germline ends.

As for this clonotype: A far bigger clonotype differs at one base, so this is likely a read error. J is TRBJ2-5 and V is TRBV10-3; D is uncertain. V lost 5 bases and J lost 5, with 6 bases in between. Germline-derived CDR1 and CDR2 are ENHRY and SYGVKD. CDR3 size: 11 residues. The CDR3 spells CAISSRETQYF. CDR3 DNA sequence: TGTGCCATCAGTTCACGGGAGACCCAGTACTTC.

The J gene is TRBJ2-1, the V gene TRBV4-1; 8 bases map to TRBD2. The CDR3 sequence is 15 residues long. Germline trimming cut 4 bases from V and 8 bases from J; bases unmatched to any gene: 10. CDR1 is MGHRA and CDR2 is YSYEKL in the germline V gene. The CDR3 DNA reads TGCGCCAGCAGCCGCAAGCGGGGGTTTGGCCATGAGCAGTTCTTC. Protein product: CASSRKRGFGHEQFF.

This clonotype was observed many times. The chain couples TRBV11-2 to TRBJ1-1; D is unclear. The CDR3 runs to 13 residues. In germline, CDR1 is SGHAT, CDR2 FQNNGV. Between the trimmed V and J ends, which lost 0 bases and 10 bases, there was a span of 12 bases. CDR3 in amino acids: CASSLEWESIAFF. The CDR3, as DNA: TGTGCCAGCAGCTTAGAATGGGAATCGATAGCTTTCTTT. Full variable domain (missing parts from reference TRBV11-2 and TRBJ1-1): EAGVAQSPRYKIIEKRQSVAFWCNPISGHATLYWYQQILGQGPKLLIQFQNNGVVDDSQLPKDRFSAERLKGVDSTLKIQPAKLEDSAVYLCASSLEWESIAFFGQGTRLTVV.

This clonotype has at least ten counts. The CDR3 nucleotides are TGCAGTGCTAGAGATGCTACTCCCAGAGGAGATACGCAGTATTTT. Translation: CSARDATPRGDTQYF. The rearrangement joins TRBV20-1 to TRBJ2-3; no definite D call. V was pared by 0 bases and J by 5 bases, with 15 bases between. The V gene's germline CDR1 is DFQATT and CDR2 SNEGSKA (reference sequence). There are 15 residues in the CDR3.

Many counts were recorded for this clonotype. The rearrangement uses TRBV4-1 and TRBJ2-2, with D perhaps TRBD1 (5 bases). V lost 6 bases and J lost 4, with 18 bases in between. This CDR3 has 16 residues. Germline CDR1 and CDR2: MGHRA and YSYEKL. In DNA, the CDR3 is TGCGCCAGCAGATCTCAGTCTGACAGCATCACCGGGGAGCTGTTTTTT. This translates into CASRSQSDSITGELFF.

With regard to this clonotype: This is likely a read error, given that the CDR3 carries no conserved phenylalanine or tryptophan at its end. The chain has TRBV29-1 and TRBJ1-1, with D hard to call. In germline, CDR1 is SQVTM, CDR2 ANQGSEA. This CDR3 has 12 residues. The chain's CDR3 is CSVPSTNSEAFC. The CDR3, as DNA: TGCAGCGTTCCCTCCACGAACTCTGAAGCTTTCTGT.

This clonotype ranks as medium-sized. The chain employs TRBV6-6 and TRBJ2-5; D not resolved. Trimming took off 6 bases at V and 4 bases at J, with 12 bases between the two ends. Germline assignment: CDR1 MNHNY and CDR2 SVGAGI (reference sequence). The CDR3 extends over 13 amino acids. The CDR3 coding sequence is TGTGCCAGCAGCCCCCCTTCTCCAGAGACCCAGTACTTC. Amino acid sequence: CASSPPSPETQYF.

This clonotype occurred many times. The J gene is TRBJ2-1, the V gene TRBV4-1, with 9 nucleotides matching TRBD1. CDR3 length: 15 residues. In germline, CDR1 is MGHRA, CDR2 YSYEKL. Germline trimming cut 4 bases from V and 1 base from J; bases unmatched to any gene: 2. CDR3 nucleotide sequence: TGCGCCAGCAGCCCCGGGACAGGGTCCTACAATGAGCAGTTCTTC. Translated: CASSPGTGSYNEQFF.

The chain combines TRBV6-2 or TRBV6-3 with TRBJ2-1; TRBD2 matches 11 bases. The germline V gene encodes CDR1 MNHEY and CDR2 SVGEGT. The CDR3 covers 17 residues. V dropped 7 bases and J dropped 4; count of bases not matched to a gene: 12. Written as DNA, the CDR3 is TGTGCCAGCAAAAGGGGTCTAGCGGGGGGTAGGTACAATGAGCAGTTCTTC. Its translation: CASKRGLAGGRYNEQFF.

By proportion, this clonotype is medium-sized (0.01 to 0.1%). The chain joins TRBV19 to TRBJ2-5; tentatively, D is TRBD1 (6 bases). Germline loops: CDR1 LNHDA, CDR2 SQIVND (reference sequence). V dropped 8 bases and J dropped 2 bases, with 12 bases sitting between them. This CDR3 contains 13 residues. The CDR3 DNA follows: TGTGCCAGTTCAGGGGCCTCTCAAGAGACCCAGTACTTC. Amino acids: CASSGASQETQYF.

This clonotype rates as medium-sized (0.01 to 0.1%). J is TRBJ2-4 and V is TRBV30; the match to TRBD2 covers 7 bases. This CDR3 is 12 amino acids long. Germline lookup yields CDR1 GTSNPN and CDR2 SVGIG (reference sequence). The junction had 1 base not matched to a gene; V was cut back by 7 bases and J by 1 base. The CDR3 reads CAYGGAKNIQYF. The CDR3 DNA reads as TGTGCCTACGGGGGGGCCAAAAACATTCAGTACTTC.

This clonotype has at least ten counts. J is TRBJ1-2 and V is TRBV28, with D perhaps matching TRBD1 (6 bases). This CDR3 region has 15 residues. V was cut by 3 bases and J by 5 bases, with 16 bases left in between. Germline CDR1 and CDR2: MDHEN and SYDVKM. The DNA for the CDR3 is TGTGCCAGCAGTTTCTGGACAGTGGGAGAATATGGCTACACCTTC. As protein: CASSFWTVGEYGYTF.

This clonotype was detected only once. A far larger clone is off by one base, so a read error is likely. The CDR3 here is CASSLGTDTQNF. In DNA, the CDR3 is TGTGCCAGCAGCCTCGGCACAGATACGCAGAATTTT. V usage is TRBV5-4 and J usage is TRBJ2-3; D remains unclear. The CDR3 length is 12 residues. From germline, CDR1 is SGHNT and CDR2 YYREEE (reference sequence).

The J gene is TRBJ1-1, the V gene TRBV28, with D unclear. The CDR3 contains 13 residues. The germline V gene has CDR1 MDHEN and CDR2 SYDVKM. Trimming left V 4 bases short and J 8 bases short, with 14 bases between. This CDR3 reads CASSSYTGSEAFF. CDR3 in DNA: TGTGCCAGCAGTTCATACACCGGCAGCGAAGCTTTCTTT.

The rearrangement links TRBV6-6 to TRBJ2-3; TRBD2 matches 14 bases. Trimming at V came to 0 bases and at J to 7 bases, leaving 6 bases not matched to a gene. From germline, CDR1 is MNHNY and CDR2 SVGAGI (reference sequence). The CDR3 sequence is 17 residues long. CDR3: CASSYSTTSGGAHTQYF. The CDR3, as DNA: TGTGCCAGCAGTTACTCGACGACTAGCGGGGGGGCCCATACGCAGTATTTT.

This clonotype is labeled as medium-sized. The chain combines TRBV6-5 with TRBJ1-3, with 7 bases that match TRBD1. The germline CDR1 and CDR2 sequences are MNHEY and SVGAGI. This CDR3 region has 17 residues. The J segment lost 3 bases and the V segment lost 3 bases, leaving 11 bases of the junction unmatched. CDR3 region: CASSYGPGQPGGNTIYF. In nucleotides, the CDR3 is TGTGCCAGCAGTTATGGTCCGGGACAGCCGGGTGGAAACACCATATATTTT.